Below, 20 T cell receptor beta chains from the same sample are listed, as sequenced in a study of blood T cell repertoires in COVID-19. The assay was immunoSEQ multiplex PCR, and TCRdb's table has in-frame clones only and misses some. The repertoire holds about 210,000 clones, with around 80% as singletons. Input material: peripheral blood. These receptors were taken from a woman older than 75 with COVID-19, enrolled during active disease.

The V call is TRBV6-5, the J call TRBJ2-3, with 10 bases aligning to TRBD1. The V gene end was trimmed by 9 bases and the J gene end by 7 bases; junction bases not matched to a gene: 10. Germline V gene lookup returns CDR1 MNHEY and CDR2 SVGAGI. This CDR3 spans 14 amino acids. In DNA form, the CDR3 reads TGTGCCAGACGACAGGGGGCGGGTGGGCATACGCAGTATTTT. Translation: CARRQGAGGHTQYF.

The table lists this clone with a count of one. The V call is TRBV7-9, the J call TRBJ2-1; a possible D gene is TRBD1 (6 bases). CDR3 size: 13 residues. Per the germline V gene, CDR1 is SEHNR and CDR2 is FQNEAQ (reference sequence). The ends were cut back, 1 base at V and 7 bases at J, with 8 bases in the middle. Here the CDR3 DNA reads TGTGCCAGCAGCTTAGATCAGGGGAATGAGCAGTTCTTC. Protein: CASSLDQGNEQFF.

The V gene is TRBV7-6, the J gene TRBJ1-1; 9 bases agree with TRBD1. Germline V gives CDR1 SGHVS, CDR2 FNYEAQ. Germline trimming cut 5 bases from V and 4 bases from J; bases unmatched to any gene: 2. This CDR3 spans 13 amino acids. CDR3 region: CASSPTGGTEAFF. CDR3 sequence (DNA): TGTGCCAGCAGCCCGACAGGGGGCACTGAAGCTTTCTTT. Filled out from reference TRBV7-6 and TRBJ1-1, the complete variable domain reads GAGVSQSPRYKVTKRGQDVALRCDPISGHVSLYWYRQALGQGPEFLTYFNYEAQQDKSGLPNDRFSAERPEGSISTLTIQRTEQRDSAMYRCASSPTGGTEAFFGQGTRLTVV.

This chain uses TRBV3-1 (or the pseudogene TRBV3-2) with TRBJ1-1; D is possibly TRBD1 (5 bases). The CDR3 spans 14 residues. V gave up 4 bases and J gave up 5 bases, with 14 bases separating them. Germline V CDR1 and CDR2: LGHDT, YNNKEL (reference sequence). As DNA, the CDR3 is TGTGCCAGCAGCCTACGGGGGGGACGTACTGAAGCTTTCTTT. Protein: CASSLRGGRTEAFF.

This chain's CDR3 is CASSQPTGVETQYF. For the CDR3, the DNA is TGTGCCAGCAGCCAACCCACAGGGGTGGAGACCCAGTACTTC. The chain recombines TRBV3-1 (or the pseudogene TRBV3-2) with TRBJ2-5; 7 nucleotides match TRBD1. V trimming: 2 bases; J trimming: 5 bases; junction bases outside the gene matches: 5. CDR3 length: 14 amino acids. Germline V gives CDR1 LGHDT, CDR2 YNNKEL (reference sequence).

The J gene is TRBJ2-7, the V gene TRBV6-1, with D maybe TRBD1 (5 bases). Trimming cost V 1 base and J 3 bases, with 10 bases left between them. CDR3 length equals 14 residues. Germline V CDR1 and CDR2: MNHNS, SASEGT. The DNA of the CDR3 is TGTGCCAGCAGTGAAGGGACAAACCTCTACGAGCAGTACGTC. It is translated as CASSEGTNLYEQYV.

The chain links TRBV18 to TRBJ1-4; TRBD1 aligns across 11 bases. CDR3 length: 17 amino acids. CDR1 and CDR2 from the germline V gene are KGHSH and LQKENI. V was clipped by 3 bases and J by 4 bases; unmatched bases: 7. Here the CDR3 reads CASSPRTGGYVNEKLFF. CDR3 bases: TGTGCCAGCTCACCCCGGACAGGGGGCTACGTTAATGAAAAACTGTTTTTT.

The rearrangement uses TRBV28 and TRBJ1-2; tentative D call: TRBD1 (6 bases). The germline V gene encodes CDR1 MDHEN and CDR2 SYDVKM. V lost 1 base and J lost 0, with 12 bases in between. The CDR3 contains 16 residues. The CDR3, as DNA: TGTGCCAGCAGTTTATCAGGGGTTAAAGCTAACTATGGCTACACCTTC. It is translated as CASSLSGVKANYGYTF.

The chain combines TRBV10-3 with TRBJ2-5; TRBD1 agrees at 12 bases. V dropped 3 bases and J dropped 4; count of bases not matched to a gene: 3. Germline CDR1 ENHRY, CDR2 SYGVKD. The CDR3 runs 15 residues. DNA of the CDR3: TGTGCCATCAGTGATCCGGGACAGGGGGCAGAGACCCAGTACTTC. Translation gives CAISDPGQGAETQYF.

The CDR3 loop reads CSASARQGRETQYF. The CDR3 nucleotides are TGCAGTGCTAGTGCGAGACAGGGCAGAGAGACCCAGTACTTC. The rearrangement uses TRBV20-1 and TRBJ2-5; TRBD1 aligns across 7 bases. The CDR3 has 14 amino acids. After removal of 3 bases from V and 4 bases from J, the junction contained 8 bases not matched to a gene. CDR1 DFQATT and CDR2 SNEGSKA come from the germline V gene (reference sequence).

The chain joins TRBV7-9 to TRBJ2-6; 10 bases agree with TRBD1. Per the germline V gene, CDR1 is SEHNR and CDR2 is FQNEAQ (reference sequence). This CDR3 is 17 amino acids long. V lost 3 bases, J lost 4 bases, and 6 bases stayed unmatched. CDR3 DNA: TGTGCCAGCAGCTTCACGGACAGGGGGGACGGGGCCAACGTCCTGACTTTC. Translation gives CASSFTDRGDGANVLTF. The variable domain in full, with the rest retrieved from reference TRBV7-9 and TRBJ2-6, is DTGVSQNPRHKITKRGQNVTFRCDPISEHNRLYWYRQTLGQGPEFLTYFQNEAQLEKSRLLSDRFSAERPKGSFSTLEIQRTEQGDSAMYLCASSFTDRGDGANVLTFGAGSRLTVL.

The chain combines TRBV7-2 with TRBJ2-7; 7 bases are a match to TRBD2. CDR3 size: 15 residues. Germline CDR1 reads SGHTA; CDR2 reads FQGNSA. Losses at the gene ends were 5 bases for V and 1 base for J; bases not matched to a gene: 8. The CDR3 reads CASSPQAGISYEQYF. CDR3 coding DNA: TGTGCCAGCAGCCCCCAAGCGGGGATATCCTACGAGCAGTACTTC.

The gene calls are TRBV29-1 and TRBJ1-1; tentatively, D is TRBD1 (5 bases). Germline assignment: CDR1 SQVTM and CDR2 ANQGSEA. The CDR3 totals 12 residues. CDR3 coding DNA: TGCAGTGTCAGTGACAGGAACACTGAAGCTTTCTTT. This translates into CSVSDRNTEAFF. Complete variable domain (other parts from reference TRBV29-1 and TRBJ1-1): SAVISQKPSRDICQRGTSLTIQCQVDSQVTMMFWYRQQPGQSLTLIATANQGSEATYESGFVIDKFPISRPNLTFSTLTVSNMSPEDSSIYLCSVSDRNTEAFFGQGTRLTVV.

This clone was found once. This sequence joins TRBV5-4 and TRBJ1-4; D remains unclear. Germline V gene lookup returns CDR1 SGHNT and CDR2 YYREEE (reference sequence). Between the trimmed V and J ends, which lost 2 bases and 2 bases, there was a span of 13 bases. The CDR3 runs to 16 residues. The chain's CDR3 is CASSFTYRGTNEKLFF. The DNA for the CDR3 is TGTGCCAGCAGCTTCACCTACCGCGGCACTAATGAAAAACTGTTTTTT.

This clone showed up just once. The chain carries TRBV18 and TRBJ1-6; TRBD1 might be the D (5 bases). Per germline, CDR1 KGHSH and CDR2 LQKENI. The CDR3 runs to 14 residues. Trimming left V 2 bases short and J 10 bases short, with 12 bases between. The CDR3 nucleotides read TGTGCCAGCTCACCATTACAGGAAGGATCACCCCTCCACTTT. It yields the protein CASSPLQEGSPLHF.

This clone was recorded only once. J is TRBJ1-4 and V is TRBV28; TRBD1 might be the D (6 bases). The CDR3 consists of 16 residues. CDR1 and CDR2 from the germline V gene are MDHEN and SYDVKM. Trimming stripped 3 bases from V and 11 bases from J, with 22 bases between. This chain's CDR3 is CASSLGGGAISGKLFF. DNA of the CDR3: TGTGCCAGCAGTTTGGGAGGGGGGGCGATAAGTGGGAAACTGTTTTTT.

The rearrangement joins TRBV28 to TRBJ1-3; perhaps TRBD1 as D (5 bases). Germline CDR1 reads MDHEN; CDR2 reads SYDVKM. V dropped 2 bases and J dropped 3 bases, with 14 bases sitting between them. CDR3 length: 16 amino acids. The CDR3 DNA reads as TGTGCCAGCAGTTTAGATCACCAGGGACTTGGAAACACCATATATTTT. This encodes CASSLDHQGLGNTIYF.

The chain recombines TRBV6-5 with TRBJ1-1; D ambiguous. Trimming removed 2 bases at V and 0 bases at J, with 13 bases between. Germline CDR1 MNHEY, CDR2 SVGAGI. The CDR3 length is 16 residues. The CDR3 spells CASSYEAGSLNTEAFF. CDR3 DNA sequence: TGTGCCAGCAGTTACGAGGCGGGGAGTTTGAACACTGAAGCTTTCTTT.

This clone showed up just a few times. The V and J genes are TRBV3-1 (or the pseudogene TRBV3-2) and TRBJ2-5; 8 nucleotides line up with TRBD1. Looked up from germline, CDR1 is LGHDT and CDR2 is YNNKEL (reference sequence). This CDR3 region has 17 residues. V dropped 6 bases and J dropped 5; count of bases not matched to a gene: 17. The CDR3 region has the DNA TGTGCCAGCAGTCCCCGGACAGGGAGCCTTGGGCGGGAGACCCAGTACTTC. It encodes CASSPRTGSLGRETQYF.

This CDR3 reads CASSISGATDTQYF. The CDR3 DNA reads as TGTGCCAGCAGCATTAGCGGGGCCACAGATACGCAGTATTTT. The J gene is TRBJ2-3, the V gene TRBV7-2, with 8 bases matching TRBD2. Germline assignment: CDR1 SGHTA and CDR2 FQGNSA. The CDR3 covers 14 residues. V lost 5 bases to trimming and J lost 2 bases; unmatched junction nucleotides: 3.